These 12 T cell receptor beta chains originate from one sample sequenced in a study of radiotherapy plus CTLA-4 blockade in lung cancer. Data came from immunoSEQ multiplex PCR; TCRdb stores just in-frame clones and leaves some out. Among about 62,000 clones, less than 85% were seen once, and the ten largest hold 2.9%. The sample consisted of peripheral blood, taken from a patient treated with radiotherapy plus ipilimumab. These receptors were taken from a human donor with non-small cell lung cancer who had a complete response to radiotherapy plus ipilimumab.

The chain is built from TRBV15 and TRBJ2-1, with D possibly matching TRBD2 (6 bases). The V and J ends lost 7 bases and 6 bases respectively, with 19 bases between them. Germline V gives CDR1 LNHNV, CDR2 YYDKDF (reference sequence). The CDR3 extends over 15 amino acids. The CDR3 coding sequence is TGTGCCACCACCGGGTGGGGCGAGCGGGTCAATGAGCAGTTCTTC. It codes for CATTGWGERVNEQFF.

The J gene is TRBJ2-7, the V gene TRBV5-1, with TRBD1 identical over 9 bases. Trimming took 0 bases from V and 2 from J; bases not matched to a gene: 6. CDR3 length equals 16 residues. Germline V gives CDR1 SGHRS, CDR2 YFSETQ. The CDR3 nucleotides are TGCGCCAGCAGCTTGGGCGGGACAGGGTTCCCCTACGAGCAGTACTTC. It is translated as CASSLGGTGFPYEQYF. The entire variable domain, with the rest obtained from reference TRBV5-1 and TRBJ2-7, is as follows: KAGVTQTPRYLIKTRGQQVTLSCSPISGHRSVSWYQQTPGQGLQFLFEYFSETQRNKGNFPGRFSGRQFSNSRSEMNVSTLELGDSALYLCASSLGGTGFPYEQYFGPGTRLTVT.

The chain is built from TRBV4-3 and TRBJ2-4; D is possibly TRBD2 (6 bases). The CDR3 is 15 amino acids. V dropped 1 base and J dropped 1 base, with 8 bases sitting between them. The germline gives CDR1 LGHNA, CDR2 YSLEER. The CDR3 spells CASSQGAGAKNIQYF. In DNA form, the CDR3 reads TGCGCCAGCAGCCAAGGTGCGGGGGCCAAAAACATTCAGTACTTC.

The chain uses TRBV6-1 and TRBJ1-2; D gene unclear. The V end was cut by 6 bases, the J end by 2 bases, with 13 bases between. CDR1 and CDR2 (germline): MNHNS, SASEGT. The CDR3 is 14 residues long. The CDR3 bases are TGTGCCAGCAGACGGGGTACTACCAACTATGGCTACACCTTC. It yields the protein CASRRGTTNYGYTF.

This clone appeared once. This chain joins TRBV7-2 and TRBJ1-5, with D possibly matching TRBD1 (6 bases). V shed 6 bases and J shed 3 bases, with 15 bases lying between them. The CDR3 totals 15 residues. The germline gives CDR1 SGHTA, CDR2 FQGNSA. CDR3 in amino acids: CASRRGGGVNQPQHF. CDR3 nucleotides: TGTGCCAGCAGGAGGGGAGGGGGGGTCAATCAGCCCCAGCATTTT.

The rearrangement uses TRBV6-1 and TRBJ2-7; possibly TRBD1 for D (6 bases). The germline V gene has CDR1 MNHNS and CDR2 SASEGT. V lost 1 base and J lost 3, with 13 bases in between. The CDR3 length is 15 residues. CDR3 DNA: TGTGCCAGCAGTGAAGAAAGCGGACAGATCTACGAGCAGTACTTC. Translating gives CASSEESGQIYEQYF.

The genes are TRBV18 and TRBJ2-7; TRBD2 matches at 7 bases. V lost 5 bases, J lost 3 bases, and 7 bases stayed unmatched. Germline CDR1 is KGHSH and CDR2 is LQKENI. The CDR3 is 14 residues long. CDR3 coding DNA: TGTGCCAGCTCATTTGCCGCTAGCGGCTACGAGCAGTACTTC. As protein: CASSFAASGYEQYF.

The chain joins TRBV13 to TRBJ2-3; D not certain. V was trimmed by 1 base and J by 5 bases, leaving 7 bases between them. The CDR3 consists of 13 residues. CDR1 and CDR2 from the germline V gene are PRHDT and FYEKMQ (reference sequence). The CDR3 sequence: CASSLDRRDTQYF. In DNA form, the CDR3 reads TGTGCCAGCAGCTTAGATCGTAGAGATACGCAGTATTTT.

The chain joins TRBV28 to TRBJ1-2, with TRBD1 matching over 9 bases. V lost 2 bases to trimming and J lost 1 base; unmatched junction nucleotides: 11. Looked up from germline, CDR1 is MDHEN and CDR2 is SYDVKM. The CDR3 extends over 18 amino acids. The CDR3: CASSLGWDREVINYGYTF. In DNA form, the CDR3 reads TGTGCCAGCAGTTTAGGGTGGGACAGGGAGGTGATTAACTATGGCTACACCTTC.

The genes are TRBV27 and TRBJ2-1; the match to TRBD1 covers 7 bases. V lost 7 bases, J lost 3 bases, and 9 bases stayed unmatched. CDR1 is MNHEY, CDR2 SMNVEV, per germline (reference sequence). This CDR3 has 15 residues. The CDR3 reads CASNHEGQIYNEQFF. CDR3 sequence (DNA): TGTGCCAGCAACCATGAGGGACAGATCTACAATGAGCAGTTCTTC.

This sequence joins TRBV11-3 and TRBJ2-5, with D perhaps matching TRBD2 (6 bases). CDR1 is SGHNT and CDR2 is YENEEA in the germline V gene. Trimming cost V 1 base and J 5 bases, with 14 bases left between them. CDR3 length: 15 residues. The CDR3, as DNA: TGTGCCAGCAGCTTAGGGCTAGCGAATTTGGAGACCCAGTACTTC. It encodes CASSLGLANLETQYF. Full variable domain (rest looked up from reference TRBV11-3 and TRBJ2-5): EAGVVQSPRYKIIEKKQPVAFWCNPISGHNTLYWYLQNLGQGPELLIRYENEEAVDDSQLPKDRFSAERLKGVDSTLKIQPAELGDSAVYLCASSLGLANLETQYFGPGTRLLVL.

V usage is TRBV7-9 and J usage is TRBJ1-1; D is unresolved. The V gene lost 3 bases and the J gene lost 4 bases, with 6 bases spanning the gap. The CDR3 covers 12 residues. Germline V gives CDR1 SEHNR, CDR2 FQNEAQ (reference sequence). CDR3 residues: CASSFTVTEAFF. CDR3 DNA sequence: TGTGCCAGCAGCTTTACAGTCACTGAAGCTTTCTTT.